Here is one TCR beta chain with its context. As yet, its antigen is unknown. This record belongs to a study of shared clonotypes between healthy human individuals. Findings and caveats of the study: Estimated richness was generally greater in naive than memory subsets.

This CDR3 region has 12 residues. V was clipped by 8 bases and J by 6 bases, with 11 bases between them. Germline V gene data show CDR1 as ENHRY and CDR2 as SYGVKD. Per the study methods: Junction-only immunoSEQ data arrived without quality scores, meaning filtering differed. Data came from immunoSEQ multiplex PCR; TCRdb stores just in-frame clones and leaves some out. The D gene and trimming were derived from the DNA, and the V and J assignments and clone size from that table. The table includes under 550,000 clones, 90% to 96% detected once. This chain connects TRBV10-3 to TRBJ2-1, with a possible D match to TRBD2 (5 bases). The receptor was isolated from a woman in her 30s in good health. The source material was naive CD4+ T cells sorted from blood. The sample's subset: CD45RA+ positively selected. CDR3 amino acids: CAIGETINEQFF. The CDR3 DNA reads TGTGCCATCGGGGAGACTATCAATGAGCAGTTCTTC.